This passage covers 7 T cell receptor beta chains from one sample sequenced in a study of identical twins. Via MiXCR, TCRdb re-called the 5' RACE reads, giving one row per CDR3 protein. Here the sample spans 540,000 or so distinct CDR3 sequences, about a fifth being singletons. These data were also filed under a second study, of yellow fever vaccine responses in identical twins.

The sequenced sample consisted of CD4+ T cells sorted from blood. These TCRs come from a woman aged 18-30 years in good health.

This clonotype occurred a few times. J is TRBJ2-2 and V is TRBV11-3; D remains ambiguous. The V end lost 2 bases, the J end lost 2 bases, and 12 bases lay between the germline ends. The germline gives CDR1 SGHNT, CDR2 YENEEA. The CDR3 totals 16 residues. CDR3 in amino acids: CASSLWPDSNTGELFF. CDR3 nucleotides: TGTGCCAGCAGCTTATGGCCAGACTCCAACACCGGGGAGCTGTTTTTT.

This chain connects TRBV3-1 to TRBJ2-7; D may correspond to TRBD1 or TRBD2 (5 bases each). This CDR3 has 18 amino acids. The germline V gene encodes CDR1 LGHDT and CDR2 YNNKEL (reference sequence). The germline V and J ends were trimmed by 2 bases and 2 bases, with 22 bases remaining between them. CDR3 nucleotides: TGTGCCAGCAGCCAACGCGGACTGGGACGGGGAAACACCTACGAGCAGTACTTC. Amino acids: CASSQRGLGRGNTYEQYF.

This clonotype has a handful of counts. The chain carries TRBV20-1 and TRBJ2-1; TRBD1 matches at 9 bases. CDR1 is DFQATT, CDR2 SNEGSKA, per germline (reference sequence). The length of the CDR3 is 16 residues. The V gene end was trimmed by 3 bases and the J gene end by 2 bases; junction bases not matched to a gene: 8. The CDR3 here is CSASSGTGNTYNEQFF. CDR3 DNA sequence: TGCAGTGCTAGTTCCGGGACAGGGAATACCTACAATGAGCAGTTCTTC.

A few counts support this clonotype. V gene TRBV5-1 combines with J gene TRBJ2-2; D unresolved. Trimming shortened V by 2 bases and J by 1 base, and 12 bases separated the two germline ends. Germline loops: CDR1 SGHRS, CDR2 YFSETQ. The CDR3 spans 16 residues. As DNA, the CDR3 is TGCGCCAGCAGCTTACTGGATTCTCGGAACACCGGGGAGCTGTTTTTT. Its protein product is CASSLLDSRNTGELFF.

This clonotype has ten or more counts. V usage is TRBV4-1 and J usage is TRBJ1-5; D unresolved. The CDR3 contains 13 residues. CDR1 and CDR2 (germline): MGHRA, YSYEKL. Trimming left V 6 bases short and J 7 bases short, with 13 bases between. The CDR3 nucleotides are TGCGCCAGCAGTCGGGCAGGTTCCCAGCCCCAGCATTTT. Encoded protein: CASSRAGSQPQHF.

The J gene is TRBJ1-5, the V gene TRBV14, with D unresolved. The CDR3 consists of 13 residues. V shed 5 bases and J shed 7 bases, with 12 bases lying between them. Germline CDR1 reads SGHDN; CDR2 reads FVKESK. The CDR3 region has the DNA TGTGCCAGCAGCATAGCCCCAGGACAGCCCCAGCATTTT. It translates to CASSIAPGQPQHF.

This clonotype was seen a few times. The V call is TRBV5-1, the J call TRBJ2-2, with TRBD1 identical over 8 bases. The CDR3 contains 16 residues. From germline, CDR1 is SGHRS and CDR2 YFSETQ. After removal of 4 bases from V and 3 bases from J, the junction contained 8 bases not matched to a gene. CDR3 coding DNA: TGCGCCAGCAGCCCCGGACAGGGTCTATACACCGGGGAGCTGTTTTTT. Residues: CASSPGQGLYTGELFF. Together with reference TRBV5-1 and TRBJ2-2, the CDR3 gives the full variable domain: KAGVTQTPRYLIKTRGQQVTLSCSPISGHRSVSWYQQTPGQGLQFLFEYFSETQRNKGNFPGRFSGRQFSNSRSEMNVSTLELGDSALYLCASSPGQGLYTGELFFGEGSRLTVL.